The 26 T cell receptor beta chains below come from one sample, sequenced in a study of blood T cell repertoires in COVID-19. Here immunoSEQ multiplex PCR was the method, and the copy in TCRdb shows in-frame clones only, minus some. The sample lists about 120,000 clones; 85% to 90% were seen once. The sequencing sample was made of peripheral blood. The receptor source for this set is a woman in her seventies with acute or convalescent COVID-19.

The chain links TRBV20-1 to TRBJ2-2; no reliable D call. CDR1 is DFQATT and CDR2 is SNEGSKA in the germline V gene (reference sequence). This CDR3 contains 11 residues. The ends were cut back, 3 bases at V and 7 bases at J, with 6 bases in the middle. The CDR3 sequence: CSARVVGELFF. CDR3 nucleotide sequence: TGCAGTGCTAGGGTAGTCGGGGAGCTGTTTTTT.

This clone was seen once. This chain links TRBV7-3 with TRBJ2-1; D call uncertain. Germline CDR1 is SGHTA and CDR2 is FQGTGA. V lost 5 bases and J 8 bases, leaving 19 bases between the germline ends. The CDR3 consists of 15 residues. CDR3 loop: CASSLRLTGRDEQFF. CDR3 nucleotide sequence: TGTGCCAGCAGCCTCCGCCTGACCGGTCGGGATGAGCAGTTCTTC.

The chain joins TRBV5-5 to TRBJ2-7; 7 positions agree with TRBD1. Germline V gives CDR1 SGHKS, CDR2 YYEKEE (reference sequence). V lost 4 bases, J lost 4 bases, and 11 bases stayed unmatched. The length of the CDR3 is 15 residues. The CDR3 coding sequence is TGTGCCAGCAGCAACCAAGAGACAGGGAAATACGAGCAGTACTTC. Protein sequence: CASSNQETGKYEQYF.

The CDR3 DNA sequence: TGTGCCAGCAGCTTAGACTTTCGAGATACGCAGTATTTT. It is translated as CASSLDFRDTQYF. This sequence joins TRBV11-3 and TRBJ2-3; D gene unclear. Trimming removed 0 bases at V and 5 bases at J, with 6 bases between. Looked up from germline, CDR1 is SGHNT and CDR2 is YENEEA. The CDR3 length is 13 residues.

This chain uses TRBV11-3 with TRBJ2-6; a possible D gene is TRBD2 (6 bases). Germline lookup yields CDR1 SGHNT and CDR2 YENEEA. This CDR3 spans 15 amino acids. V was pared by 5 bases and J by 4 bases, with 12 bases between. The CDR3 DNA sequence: TGTGCCAGCAGCCCTGGACGGGAGGGGGCCAACGTCCTGACTTTC. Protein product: CASSPGREGANVLTF.

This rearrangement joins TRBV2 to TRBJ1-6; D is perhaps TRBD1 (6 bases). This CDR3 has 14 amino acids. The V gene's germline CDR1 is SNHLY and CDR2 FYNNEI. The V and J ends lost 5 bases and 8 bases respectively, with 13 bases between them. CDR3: CASSLQGIYSPLHF. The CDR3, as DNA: TGTGCCAGCAGTTTACAGGGTATATATTCACCCCTCCACTTT.

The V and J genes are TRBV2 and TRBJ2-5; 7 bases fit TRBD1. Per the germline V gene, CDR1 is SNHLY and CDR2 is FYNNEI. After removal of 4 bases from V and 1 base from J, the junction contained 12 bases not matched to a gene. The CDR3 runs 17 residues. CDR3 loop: CASSAPRDRTSQETQYF. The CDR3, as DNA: TGTGCCAGCAGTGCCCCGAGGGACAGAACATCCCAAGAGACCCAGTACTTC. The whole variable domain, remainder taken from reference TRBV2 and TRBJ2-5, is EPEVTQTPSHQVTQMGQEVILRCVPISNHLYFYWYRQILGQKVEFLVSFYNNEISEKSEIFDDQFSVERPDGSNFTLKIRSTKLEDSAMYFCASSAPRDRTSQETQYFGPGTRLLVL.

Written as DNA, the CDR3 is TGTGCCACCAGTGATTTAGGACAGGGGCTGCCCAATGAGCAGTTCTTC. Translated: CATSDLGQGLPNEQFF. The V and J genes are TRBV24-1 and TRBJ2-1; 9 bases map to TRBD1. V was pared by 1 base and J by 6 bases, with 6 bases of the junction left unmatched. The CDR3 spans 16 residues. Germline CDR1 KGHDR, CDR2 SFDVKD.

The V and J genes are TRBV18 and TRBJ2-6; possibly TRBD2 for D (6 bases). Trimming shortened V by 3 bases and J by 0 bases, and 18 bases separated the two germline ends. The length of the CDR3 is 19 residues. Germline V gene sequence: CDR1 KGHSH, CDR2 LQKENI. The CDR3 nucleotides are TGTGCCAGCTCACCCGGCGGGGTGCTCGGTCCCTCTGGGGCCAACGTCCTGACTTTC. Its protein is CASSPGGVLGPSGANVLTF.

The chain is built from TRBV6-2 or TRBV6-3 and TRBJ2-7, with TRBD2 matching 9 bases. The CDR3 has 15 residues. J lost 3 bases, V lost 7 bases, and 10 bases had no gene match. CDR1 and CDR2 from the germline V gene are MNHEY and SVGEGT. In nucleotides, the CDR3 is TGTGCCAGCATCCCCTCAGCGGGGGGCTACTACGAGCAGTACTTC. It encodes CASIPSAGGYYEQYF.

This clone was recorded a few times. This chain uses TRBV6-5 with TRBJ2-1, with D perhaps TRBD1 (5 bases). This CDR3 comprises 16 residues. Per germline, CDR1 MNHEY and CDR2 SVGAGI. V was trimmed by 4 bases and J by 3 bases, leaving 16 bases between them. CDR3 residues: CASSFGATWGYNEQFF. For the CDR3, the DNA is TGTGCCAGCAGTTTTGGGGCTACCTGGGGCTACAATGAGCAGTTCTTC.

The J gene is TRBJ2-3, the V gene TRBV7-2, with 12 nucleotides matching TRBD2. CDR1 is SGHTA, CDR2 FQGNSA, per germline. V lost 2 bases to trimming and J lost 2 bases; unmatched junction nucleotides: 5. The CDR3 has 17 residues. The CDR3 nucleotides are TGTGCCAGCAGCTTAAGGCTAGCGGGGGGGCTCACAGATACGCAGTATTTT. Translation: CASSLRLAGGLTDTQYF.

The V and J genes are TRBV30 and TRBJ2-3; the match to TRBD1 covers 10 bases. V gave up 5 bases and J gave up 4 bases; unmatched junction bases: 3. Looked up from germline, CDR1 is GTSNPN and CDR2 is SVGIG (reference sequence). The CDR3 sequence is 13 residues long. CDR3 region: CAWDRGRSDTQYF. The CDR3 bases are TGTGCCTGGGACAGGGGGCGATCAGATACGCAGTATTTT. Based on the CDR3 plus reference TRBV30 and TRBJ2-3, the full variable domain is SQTIHQWPATLVQPVGSPLSLECTVEGTSNPNLYWYRQAAGRGLQLLFYSVGIGQISSEVPQNLSASRPQDRQFILSSKKLLLSDSGFYLCAWDRGRSDTQYFGPGTRLTVL.

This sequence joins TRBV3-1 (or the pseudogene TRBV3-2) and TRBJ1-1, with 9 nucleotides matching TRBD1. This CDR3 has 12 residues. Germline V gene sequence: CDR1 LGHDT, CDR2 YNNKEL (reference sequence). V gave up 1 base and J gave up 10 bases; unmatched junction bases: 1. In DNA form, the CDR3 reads TGTGCCAGCAGCCAAGGGGACAGGGTAGCTTTCTTT. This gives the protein CASSQGDRVAFF.

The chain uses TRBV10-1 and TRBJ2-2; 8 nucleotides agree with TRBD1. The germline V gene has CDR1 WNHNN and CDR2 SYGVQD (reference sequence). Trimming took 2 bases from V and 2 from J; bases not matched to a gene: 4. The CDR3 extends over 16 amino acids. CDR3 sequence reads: CASSEGRGLNTGELFF. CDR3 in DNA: TGCGCCAGCAGTGAGGGCAGGGGGCTCAACACCGGGGAGCTGTTTTTT.

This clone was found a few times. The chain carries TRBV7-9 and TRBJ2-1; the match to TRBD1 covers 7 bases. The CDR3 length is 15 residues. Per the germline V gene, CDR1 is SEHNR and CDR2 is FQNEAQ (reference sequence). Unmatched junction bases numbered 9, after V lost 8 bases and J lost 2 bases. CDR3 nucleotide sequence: TGTGCCAGCCTACCTAAAGGGGGCCCCTACAATGAGCAGTTCTTC. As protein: CASLPKGGPYNEQFF.

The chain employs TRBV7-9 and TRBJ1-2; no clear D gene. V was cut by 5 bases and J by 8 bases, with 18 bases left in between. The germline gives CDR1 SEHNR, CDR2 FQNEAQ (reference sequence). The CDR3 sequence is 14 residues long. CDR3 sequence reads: CASSPDTVYFGYTF. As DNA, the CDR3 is TGTGCCAGCAGCCCAGACACAGTGTACTTCGGCTACACCTTC.

CDR3 amino acids: CATVGQGSSYNSPLHF. The CDR3, as DNA: TGTGCCACCGTGGGACAGGGGAGCTCCTATAATTCACCCCTCCACTTT. The chain combines TRBV2 with TRBJ1-6; 10 positions agree with TRBD1. V lost 10 bases and J lost 0; bases outside the gene matches: 6. The CDR3 extends over 16 amino acids. Germline V gene sequence: CDR1 SNHLY, CDR2 FYNNEI.

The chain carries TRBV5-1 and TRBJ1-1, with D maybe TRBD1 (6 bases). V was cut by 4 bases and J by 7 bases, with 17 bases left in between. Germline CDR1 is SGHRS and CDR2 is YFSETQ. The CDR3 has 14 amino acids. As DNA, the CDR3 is TGCGCCAGCAGCGTAGGACAGCCTGCTGGTGAAGCTTTCTTT. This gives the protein CASSVGQPAGEAFF.

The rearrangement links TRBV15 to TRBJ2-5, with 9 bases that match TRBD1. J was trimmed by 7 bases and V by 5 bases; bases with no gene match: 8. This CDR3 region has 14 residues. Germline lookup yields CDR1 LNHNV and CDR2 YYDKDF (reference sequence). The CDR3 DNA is TGTGCCACCAGCTCAAGGACAGGGGTTCGGACCCAGTACTTC. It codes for CATSSRTGVRTQYF. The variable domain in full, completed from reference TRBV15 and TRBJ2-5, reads DAMVIQNPRYQVTQFGKPVTLSCSQTLNHNVMYWYQQKSSQAPKLLFHYYDKDFNNEADTPDNFQSRRPNTSFCFLDIRSPGLGDTAMYLCATSSRTGVRTQYFGPGTRLLVL.

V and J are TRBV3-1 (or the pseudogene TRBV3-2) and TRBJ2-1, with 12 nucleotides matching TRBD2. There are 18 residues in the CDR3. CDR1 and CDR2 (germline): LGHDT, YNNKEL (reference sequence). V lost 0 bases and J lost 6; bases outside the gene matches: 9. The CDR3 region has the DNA TGTGCCAGCAGCCAAGACTTTGCTCCGGGACTAGCGGGCAATGAGCAGTTCTTC. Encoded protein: CASSQDFAPGLAGNEQFF.

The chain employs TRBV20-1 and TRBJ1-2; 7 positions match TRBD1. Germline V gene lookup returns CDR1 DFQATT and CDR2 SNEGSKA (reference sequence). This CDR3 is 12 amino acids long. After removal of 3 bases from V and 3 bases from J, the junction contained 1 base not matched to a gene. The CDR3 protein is CSASTGDYGYTF. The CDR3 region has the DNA TGCAGTGCTAGTACAGGGGACTATGGCTACACCTTC.

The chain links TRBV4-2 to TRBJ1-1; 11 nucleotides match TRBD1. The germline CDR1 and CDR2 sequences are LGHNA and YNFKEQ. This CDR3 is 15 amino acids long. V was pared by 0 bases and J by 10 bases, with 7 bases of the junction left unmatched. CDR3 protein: CASSQDFGQGARAFF. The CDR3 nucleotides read TGTGCCAGCAGCCAAGATTTTGGACAGGGGGCTCGAGCTTTCTTT.

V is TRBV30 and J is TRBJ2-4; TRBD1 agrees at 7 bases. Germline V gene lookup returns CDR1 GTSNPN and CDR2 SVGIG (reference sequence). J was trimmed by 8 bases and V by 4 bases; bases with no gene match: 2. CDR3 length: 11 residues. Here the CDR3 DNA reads TGTGCCTGGAACAGGGGAGACATTCAGTACTTC. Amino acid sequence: CAWNRGDIQYF.

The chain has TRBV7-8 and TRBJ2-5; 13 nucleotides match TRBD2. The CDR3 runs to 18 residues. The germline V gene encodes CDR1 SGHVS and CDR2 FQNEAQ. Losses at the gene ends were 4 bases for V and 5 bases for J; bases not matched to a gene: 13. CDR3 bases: TGTGCCAGCAGCTCGATCACTAGCGGGGGGGCTAGGTGGGAGACCCAGTACTTC. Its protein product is CASSSITSGGARWETQYF.

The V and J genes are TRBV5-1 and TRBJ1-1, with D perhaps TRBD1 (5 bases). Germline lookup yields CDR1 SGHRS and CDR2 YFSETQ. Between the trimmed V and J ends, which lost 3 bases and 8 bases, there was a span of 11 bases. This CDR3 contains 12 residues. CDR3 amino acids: CASSSTGKEAFF. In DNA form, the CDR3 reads TGCGCCAGCAGCTCAACAGGAAAAGAAGCTTTCTTT.